Sequencing of this TCR beta chain was carried out in a study of CD8 T cells in Susac syndrome. General observations from the study: A relatively small number of individuals underwent TCR sequencing and HLA analysis.

cDNA came from about 0.5 to 1 ug RNA primed by random hexamers. Coverage of TCR beta CDR3 amplification by immunoSEQ multiplex PCR extended to 54 Vbeta and 13 Jbeta. TCRdb passed the immunoSEQ multiplex PCR reads through MiXCR, listing each CDR3 protein once. The sample lists approximately 160,000 distinct CDR3 sequences, roughly 94% occurring once. This clonotype was detected once. The antigen remains undetermined. This CDR3 spans 14 amino acids. Germline V gene data show CDR1 as SGHNT and CDR2 as YYREEE (reference sequence). Trimming at V came to 6 bases and at J to 6 bases, leaving 8 bases not matched to a gene.

The chain combines TRBV5-4 with TRBJ2-1, with 8 bases lining up with TRBD2. Input material: CD4+ T cells from PBMCs. The clonotype comes from a human donor with multiple sclerosis. CDR3 nucleotides: TGTGCCAGCATCACGGGAGGGCTTCGCAATGAGCAGTTCTTC. The encoded protein is CASITGGLRNEQFF.